The 2 T cell receptor beta chains reported below all come from one sample, sequenced in a study of tumor-infiltrating lymphocytes in localized non-small cell lung cancer. The protocol was immunoSEQ multiplex PCR, while the TCRdb copy is restricted to in-frame clones and leaves out a portion. The table records fewer than 7,500 clones, approximately 60% of them present only once. The specimen sequenced was lung tumor tissue. The receptors originated from a human donor with non-small cell lung cancer.

The chain is built from TRBV6-1 and TRBJ1-2, with TRBD1 identical over 7 bases. V was clipped by 5 bases and J by 2 bases; unmatched bases: 5. Germline values: CDR1 MNHNS, CDR2 SASEGT. The CDR3 is 14 amino acids. The DNA for the CDR3 is TGTGCCAGCAGTCTGGACAGGTCAAACTATGGCTACACCTTC. Translated: CASSLDRSNYGYTF.

V gene TRBV7-9 combines with J gene TRBJ1-3; D remains ambiguous. The CDR3 consists of 11 residues. V lost 5 bases, J lost 7 bases, and 6 bases lay in between. Germline-derived CDR1 and CDR2 are SEHNR and FQNEAQ (reference sequence). DNA for the CDR3: TGTGCCAGCAGCCCCGACAACACCATATATTTT. Amino acids: CASSPDNTIYF.